The next 6 T cell receptor beta chains were all read from a single sample in a study of TIL therapy for anti-PD-1-resistant metastatic lung cancer. Sample time point: pre-treatment sample, taken before nivolumab and TIL therapy. The libraries were made with immunoSEQ v3. Profiling relied on immunoSEQ multiplex PCR, and the TCRdb table lists in-frame clones only, not all of them. The sample carries tens of thousands of clones, around 86% recorded once. The source material was blood, sampled at baseline. All receptors derive from a person between 25 and 80 years old with non-small cell lung cancer.

The V call is TRBV25-1, the J call TRBJ2-3; no firm D call. The CDR3 has 14 amino acids. In germline, CDR1 is MGHDK, CDR2 SYGVNS. The V end was cut by 3 bases, the J end by 2 bases, with 9 bases between. CDR3 sequence reads: CASSDGGFTDTQYF. In DNA, the CDR3 is TGTGCCAGCAGTGATGGTGGATTCACAGATACGCAGTATTTT.

The chain has TRBV7-8 and TRBJ2-7; 10 nucleotides agree with TRBD2. The CDR3 totals 14 residues. The ends lost 4 bases at V and 3 bases at J; junction bases unmatched: 3. Germline V lookup: CDR1 SGHVS, CDR2 FQNEAQ. The CDR3 sequence is CASSSSGGIYEQYF. CDR3 nucleotides: TGTGCCAGCAGCTCTAGCGGGGGAATCTACGAGCAGTACTTC. The full variable domain, in which reference TRBV7-8 and TRBJ2-7 provide the parts outside the CDR3, is GAGVSQSPRYKVAKRGQDVALRCDPISGHVSLFWYQQALGQGPEFLTYFQNEAQLDKSGLPSDRFFAERPEGSVSTLKIQRTQQEDSAVYLCASSSSGGIYEQYFGPGTRLTVT.

This clone has just a few counts. The genes are TRBV5-1 and TRBJ1-2, with a weak D call TRBD1 (5 bases). Trimming took 4 bases from V and 8 from J, leaving 21 bases between them. Germline V gives CDR1 SGHRS, CDR2 YFSETQ. The CDR3 covers 15 residues. CDR3 nucleotides: TGCGCCAGCAGCCCCGGGACCCCCGAAACGGGGGGCTACACCTTC. This translates into CASSPGTPETGGYTF. Complete variable domain (other parts from reference TRBV5-1 and TRBJ1-2): KAGVTQTPRYLIKTRGQQVTLSCSPISGHRSVSWYQQTPGQGLQFLFEYFSETQRNKGNFPGRFSGRQFSNSRSEMNVSTLELGDSALYLCASSPGTPETGGYTFGSGTRLTVV.

The chain links TRBV24-1 to TRBJ2-2; either TRBD1 or TRBD2 may fit D (6 bases each). CDR1 is KGHDR and CDR2 is SFDVKD in the germline V gene. The V end lost 9 bases, the J end lost 1 base, and 14 bases lay between the germline ends. The length of the CDR3 is 15 residues. The CDR3 loop reads CATQPGAKNTGELFF. In nucleotides, the CDR3 is TGTGCCACCCAGCCGGGGGCAAAGAACACCGGGGAGCTGTTTTTT.

CDR3 sequence: CASTLREGYEQYF. CDR3 in DNA: TGTGCCAGCACTCTGCGGGAGGGGTACGAGCAGTACTTC. The chain is built from TRBV6-5 and TRBJ2-7; 9 nucleotides line up with TRBD2. This CDR3 contains 13 residues. Germline CDR1 MNHEY, CDR2 SVGAGI. V shed 7 bases, J shed 4 bases, and the junction held 5 bases outside the gene matches.

The rearrangement links TRBV11-2 to TRBJ2-1; 13 bases are a match to TRBD2. With V trimmed by 5 bases and J by 0 bases, 7 bases remained unmatched. The CDR3 is made up of 18 amino acids. Germline CDR1 SGHAT, CDR2 FQNNGV. The DNA of the CDR3 is TGTGCCAGCAGCCCTCTTCGGACTAGCGGGAGCTCCTACAATGAGCAGTTCTTC. The encoded protein is CASSPLRTSGSSYNEQFF.